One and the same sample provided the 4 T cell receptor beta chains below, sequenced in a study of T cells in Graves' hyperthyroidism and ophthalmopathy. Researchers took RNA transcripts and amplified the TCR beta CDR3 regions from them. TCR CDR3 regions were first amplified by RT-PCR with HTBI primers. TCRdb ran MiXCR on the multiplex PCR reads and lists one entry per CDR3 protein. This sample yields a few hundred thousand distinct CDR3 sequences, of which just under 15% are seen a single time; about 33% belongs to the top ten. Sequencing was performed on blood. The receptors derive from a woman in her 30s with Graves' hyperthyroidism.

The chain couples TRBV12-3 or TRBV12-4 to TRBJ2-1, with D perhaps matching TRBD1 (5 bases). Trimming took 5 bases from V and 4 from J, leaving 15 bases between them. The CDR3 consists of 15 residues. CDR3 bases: TGTGCCAGCAGTCGAGCTAGGGGCGATTACAATGAGCAGTTCTTC. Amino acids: CASSRARGDYNEQFF.

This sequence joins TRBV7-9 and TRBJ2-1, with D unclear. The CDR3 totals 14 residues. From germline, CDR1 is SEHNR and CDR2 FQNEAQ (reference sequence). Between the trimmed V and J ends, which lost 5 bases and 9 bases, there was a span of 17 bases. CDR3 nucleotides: TGTGCCAGCAGCCTTAGTGGGGTAGCAGGTGAGCAGTTCTTC. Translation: CASSLSGVAGEQFF.

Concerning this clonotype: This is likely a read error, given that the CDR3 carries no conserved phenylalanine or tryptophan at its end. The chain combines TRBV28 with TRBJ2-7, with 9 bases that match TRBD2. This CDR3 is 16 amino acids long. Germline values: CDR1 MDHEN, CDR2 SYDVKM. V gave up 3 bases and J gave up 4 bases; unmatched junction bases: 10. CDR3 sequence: CASSFQGLAGIYEQYL. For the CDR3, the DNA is TGTGCCAGCAGTTTTCAGGGGCTAGCGGGGATATACGAGCAGTACCTC.

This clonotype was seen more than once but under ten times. The CDR3 protein is CASSQQRERYNEQFF. CDR3 nucleotides: TGTGCCAGCAGCCAACAGCGGGAACGCTACAATGAGCAGTTCTTC. This sequence joins TRBV4-2 and TRBJ2-1; 7 bases are shared with TRBD2. The CDR3 length is 15 residues. Unmatched junction bases numbered 4, after V lost 2 bases and J lost 3 bases. Germline assignment: CDR1 LGHNA and CDR2 YNFKEQ.